This T cell receptor beta chain is drawn from a study of T cell responses to AZD1222 COVID-19 vaccine. The junction had 17 bases not matched to a gene; V was cut back by 2 bases and J by 7 bases. CDR1 SQVTM and CDR2 ANQGSEA come from the germline V gene. This CDR3 comprises 17 residues. In regard to this clone: Its antigen is unknown.

Points from the study as a whole: Only a handful of AZD1222 recipients, roughly 6 in all, had baseline seropositivity.

Only in-frame clones appear in the TCRdb table, and some are missing; sequencing was by immunoSEQ multiplex PCR. The sample has under 150,000 clones; about 92% are singletons. V and J are TRBV29-1 and TRBJ2-7, with 10 bases that match TRBD2. This TCR was sampled from an adult in good health. Sequencing used peripheral blood, obtained on day 0 of AZD1222 vaccination. The CDR3 DNA follows: TGCAGCGTTGAAAACCCCTCCGGAGCGGGGGGGCTGAAAGAGCAGTACTTC. Translation: CSVENPSGAGGLKEQYF.